The present T cell receptor beta chain was sequenced within a study of cytomegalovirus exposure and HLA in healthy donors. Overall study results and limits: Using the classifier, cytomegalovirus status was reportedly diagnosed with high specificity and sensitivity. Through in vitro validation, three CMV-associated chains were shown to be specific for CMV antigens.

From germline, CDR1 is KGHSH and CDR2 LQKENI. This CDR3 comprises 16 residues. Between the trimmed V and J ends, which lost 0 bases and 3 bases, there was a span of 15 bases. This clone was observed a single time. No antigen is known for it. TCRdb's table, derived via immunoSEQ multiplex PCR, lists solely in-frame clones and lacks some. The repertoire has around 50,000 clones, 85% to 95% of them found once; the top ten carry 5.8%. The sample consisted of PBMCs. This sequence joins TRBV18 and TRBJ2-7; unclear D gene. The TCR was taken from a woman between 18 and 29 years old in good health and CMV-seronegative. The chain's CDR3 is CASSPPSVGSNYEQYF. As DNA, the CDR3 is TGTGCCAGCTCACCACCTTCCGTGGGCTCTAACTACGAGCAGTACTTC.